This T cell receptor (beta chain) was sequenced during a study of OX40 agonist ivuxolimab in advanced cancers. Points from the study as a whole: At doses 0.1 to 3.0 mg/kg, CD4+ and CD8+ clones expanded. The study found that CD8+ T cells averaged more expanded clones than CD4+. Nonresponders included some who also had low normalized T-cell clonal expansion.

Germline V gene lookup returns CDR1 SGDLS and CDR2 YYNGEE. Trimming shortened V by 0 bases and J by 0 bases, and 6 bases separated the two germline ends. The CDR3 runs 14 residues. TCRdb's table, derived via immunoSEQ multiplex PCR, lists solely in-frame clones and lacks some. The table includes just under 95,000 clones, over 75% detected once. The cohort excluded patients with autoimmune disease history or systemic immunosuppression. Comment on this clone: The antigen is unknown.

The source material was CD4+ or CD8+ T cells sorted from blood, sampled in a trial of the OX40 agonist ivuxolimab. The receptor's source is an adult with an advanced solid tumor such as melanoma, head and neck, liver or kidney cancer. The chain links TRBV9 to TRBJ2-5, with D unresolved. This chain's CDR3 is CASSVEAYQETQYF. CDR3 in DNA: TGTGCCAGCAGCGTAGAAGCCTACCAAGAGACCCAGTACTTC.